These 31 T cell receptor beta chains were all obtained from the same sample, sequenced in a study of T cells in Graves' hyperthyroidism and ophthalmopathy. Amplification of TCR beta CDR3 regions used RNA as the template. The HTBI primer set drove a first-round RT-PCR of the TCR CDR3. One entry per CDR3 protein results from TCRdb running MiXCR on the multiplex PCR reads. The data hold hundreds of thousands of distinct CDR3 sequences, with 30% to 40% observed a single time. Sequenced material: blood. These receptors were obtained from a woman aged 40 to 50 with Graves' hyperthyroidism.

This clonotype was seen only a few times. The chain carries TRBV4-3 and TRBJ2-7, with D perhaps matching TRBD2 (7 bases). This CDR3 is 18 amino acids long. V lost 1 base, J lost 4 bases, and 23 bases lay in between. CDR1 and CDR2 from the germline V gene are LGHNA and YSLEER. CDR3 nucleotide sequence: TGCGCCAGCAGCCAAGTTCCGTTAGGCGGGGGCCTTCTTTACGAGCAGTACTTC. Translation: CASSQVPLGGGLLYEQYF.

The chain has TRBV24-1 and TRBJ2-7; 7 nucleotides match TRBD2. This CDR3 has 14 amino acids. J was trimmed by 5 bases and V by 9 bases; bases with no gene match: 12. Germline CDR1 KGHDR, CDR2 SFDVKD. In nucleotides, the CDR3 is TGTGCCACCTCCCTGGGAGGGGAATTCAACGAGCAGTACTTC. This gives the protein CATSLGGEFNEQYF.

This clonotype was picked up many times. CDR3 amino acids: CASSRAYGEPQHF. The CDR3 nucleotides read TGTGCCAGCAGCCGGGCCTACGGGGAGCCCCAGCATTTT. The chain is built from TRBV5-5 and TRBJ1-5; D not certain. Germline lookup yields CDR1 SGHKS and CDR2 YYEKEE (reference sequence). This CDR3 has 13 amino acids. Trimming pared 4 bases from V and 8 bases from J, leaving 13 bases between.

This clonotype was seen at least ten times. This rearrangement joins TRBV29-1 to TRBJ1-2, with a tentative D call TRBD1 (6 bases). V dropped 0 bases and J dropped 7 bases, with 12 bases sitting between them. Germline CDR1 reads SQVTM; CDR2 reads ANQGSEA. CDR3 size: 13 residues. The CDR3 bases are TGCAGCGTTGAAGACAAGGGGGGCGTTGGCTACACCTTC. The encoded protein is CSVEDKGGVGYTF. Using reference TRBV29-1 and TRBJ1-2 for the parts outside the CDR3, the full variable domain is SAVISQKPSRDICQRGTSLTIQCQVDSQVTMMFWYRQQPGQSLTLIATANQGSEATYESGFVIDKFPISRPNLTFSTLTVSNMSPEDSSIYLCSVEDKGGVGYTFGSGTRLTVV.

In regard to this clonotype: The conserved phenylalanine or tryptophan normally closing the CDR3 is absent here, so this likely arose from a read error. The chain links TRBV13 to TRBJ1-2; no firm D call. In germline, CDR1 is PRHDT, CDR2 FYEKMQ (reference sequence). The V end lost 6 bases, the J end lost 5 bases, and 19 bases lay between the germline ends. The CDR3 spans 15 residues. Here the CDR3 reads CASSPKKGSDYGYTL. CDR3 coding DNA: TGTGCCAGCAGTCCCAAGAAGGGTTCCGATTATGGCTACACCCTC.

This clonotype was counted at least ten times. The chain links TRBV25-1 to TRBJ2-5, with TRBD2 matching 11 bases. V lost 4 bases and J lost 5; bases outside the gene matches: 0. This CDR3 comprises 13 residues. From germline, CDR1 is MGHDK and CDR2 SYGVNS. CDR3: CASSVAGGETQYF. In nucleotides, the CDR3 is TGTGCCAGCAGTGTAGCGGGAGGGGAGACCCAGTACTTC.

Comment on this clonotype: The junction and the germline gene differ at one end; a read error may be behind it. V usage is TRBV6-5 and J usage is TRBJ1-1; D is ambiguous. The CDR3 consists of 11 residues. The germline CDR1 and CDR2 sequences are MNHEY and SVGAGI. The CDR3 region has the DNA TGTGCCATCAGTTACGGTCAGGAAGCTTTCTTT. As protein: CAISYGQEAFF.

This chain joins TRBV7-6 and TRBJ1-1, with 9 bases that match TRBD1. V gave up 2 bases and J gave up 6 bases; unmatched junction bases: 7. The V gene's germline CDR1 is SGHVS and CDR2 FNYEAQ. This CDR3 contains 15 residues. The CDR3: CASSLITDRGAEAFF. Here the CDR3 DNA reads TGTGCCAGCAGCTTAATTACGGACAGGGGCGCTGAAGCTTTCTTT.

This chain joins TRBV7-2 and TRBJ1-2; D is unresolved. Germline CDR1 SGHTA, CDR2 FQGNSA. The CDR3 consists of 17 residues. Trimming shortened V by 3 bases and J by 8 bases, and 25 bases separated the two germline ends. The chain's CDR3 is CASSFIWQSQSAEGYTF. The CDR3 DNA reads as TGTGCCAGCAGCTTTATATGGCAGTCCCAGAGTGCGGAAGGCTACACCTTC.

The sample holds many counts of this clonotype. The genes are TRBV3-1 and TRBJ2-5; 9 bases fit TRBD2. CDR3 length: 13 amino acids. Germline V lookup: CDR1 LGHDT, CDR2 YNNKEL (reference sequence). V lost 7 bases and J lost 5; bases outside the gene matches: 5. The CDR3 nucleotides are TGTGCCAGCACCCCTAGCGGGACGGAGACCCAGTACTTC. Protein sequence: CASTPSGTETQYF.

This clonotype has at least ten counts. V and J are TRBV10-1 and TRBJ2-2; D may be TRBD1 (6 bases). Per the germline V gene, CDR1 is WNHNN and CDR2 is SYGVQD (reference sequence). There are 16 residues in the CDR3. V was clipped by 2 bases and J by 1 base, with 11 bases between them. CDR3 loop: CASSEKVRGNTGELFF. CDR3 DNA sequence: TGCGCCAGCAGTGAGAAAGTCAGGGGGAACACCGGGGAGCTGTTTTTT.

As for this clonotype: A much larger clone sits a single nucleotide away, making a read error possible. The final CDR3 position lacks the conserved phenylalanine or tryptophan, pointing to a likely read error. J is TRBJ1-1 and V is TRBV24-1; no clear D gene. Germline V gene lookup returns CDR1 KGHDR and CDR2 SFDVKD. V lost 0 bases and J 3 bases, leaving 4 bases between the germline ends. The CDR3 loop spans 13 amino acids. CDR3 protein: CATSDLSDTEAFL. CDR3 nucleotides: TGTGCCACCAGTGATTTGTCCGACACTGAAGCTTTCCTT.

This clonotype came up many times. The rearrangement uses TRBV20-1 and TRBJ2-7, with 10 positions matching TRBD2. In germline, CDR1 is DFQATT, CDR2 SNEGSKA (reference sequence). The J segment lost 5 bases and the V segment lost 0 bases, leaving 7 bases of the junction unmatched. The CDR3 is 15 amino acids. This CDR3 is CSARDESGGAHEQYF. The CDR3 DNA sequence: TGCAGTGCTAGAGATGAAAGCGGGGGGGCCCACGAGCAGTACTTC.

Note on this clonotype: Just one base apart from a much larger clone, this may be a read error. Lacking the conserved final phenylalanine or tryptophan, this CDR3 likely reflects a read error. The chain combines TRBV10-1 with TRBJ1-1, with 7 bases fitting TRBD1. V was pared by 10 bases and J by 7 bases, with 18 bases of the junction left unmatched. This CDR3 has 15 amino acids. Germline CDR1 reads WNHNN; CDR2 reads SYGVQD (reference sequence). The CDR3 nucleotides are TGCGCCACCAGAGCCGGACAGGAGGGAAACTTTGAAGCTTTCTCT. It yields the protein CATRAGQEGNFEAFS.

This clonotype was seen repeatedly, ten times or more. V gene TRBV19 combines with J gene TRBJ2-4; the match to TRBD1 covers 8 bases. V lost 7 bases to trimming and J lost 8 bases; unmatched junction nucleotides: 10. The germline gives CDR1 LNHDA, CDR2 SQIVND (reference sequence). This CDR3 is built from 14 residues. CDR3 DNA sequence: TGTGCCAGTATAAGACCGGACAGGGTGTACATTCAGTACTTC. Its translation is CASIRPDRVYIQYF.

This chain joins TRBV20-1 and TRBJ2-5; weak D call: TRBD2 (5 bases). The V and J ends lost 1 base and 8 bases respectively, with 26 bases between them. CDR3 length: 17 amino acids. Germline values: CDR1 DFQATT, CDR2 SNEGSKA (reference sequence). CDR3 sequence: CSARANTGEPVGGTQYF. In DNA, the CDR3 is TGCAGTGCTAGAGCCAACACCGGGGAGCCAGTAGGTGGAACCCAGTACTTC.

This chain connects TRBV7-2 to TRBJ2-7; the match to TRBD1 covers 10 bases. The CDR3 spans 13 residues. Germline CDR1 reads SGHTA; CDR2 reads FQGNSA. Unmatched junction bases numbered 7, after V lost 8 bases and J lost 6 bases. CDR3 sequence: CASVRDRGPEQYF. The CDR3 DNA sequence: TGTGCCAGCGTCCGGGACAGGGGTCCCGAGCAGTACTTC.

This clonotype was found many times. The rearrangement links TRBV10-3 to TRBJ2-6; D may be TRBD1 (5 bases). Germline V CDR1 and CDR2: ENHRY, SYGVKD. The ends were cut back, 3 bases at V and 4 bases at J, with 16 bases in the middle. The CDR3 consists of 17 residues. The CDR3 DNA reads TGTGCCATCAGTGATTCGGGTGGGGCAGCCGGGGCCAACGTCCTGACTTTC. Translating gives CAISDSGGAAGANVLTF.

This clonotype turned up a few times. The CDR3 DNA sequence: TGTGCCAGCAGTTTTCAGGGTCAGCCCCAGCATTTT. Encoded protein: CASSFQGQPQHF. The chain has TRBV28 and TRBJ1-5, with D perhaps matching TRBD1 (5 bases). Trimming took 3 bases from V and 6 from J, leaving 6 bases between them. Per the germline V gene, CDR1 is MDHEN and CDR2 is SYDVKM. This CDR3 spans 12 amino acids.

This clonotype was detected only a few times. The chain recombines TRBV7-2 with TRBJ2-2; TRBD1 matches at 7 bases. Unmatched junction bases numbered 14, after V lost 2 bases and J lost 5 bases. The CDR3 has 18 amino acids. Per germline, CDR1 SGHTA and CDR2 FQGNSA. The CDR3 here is CASSLRRRDSWGTGELFF. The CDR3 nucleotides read TGTGCCAGCAGCTTACGCCGTCGGGACAGCTGGGGGACCGGGGAGCTGTTTTTT.

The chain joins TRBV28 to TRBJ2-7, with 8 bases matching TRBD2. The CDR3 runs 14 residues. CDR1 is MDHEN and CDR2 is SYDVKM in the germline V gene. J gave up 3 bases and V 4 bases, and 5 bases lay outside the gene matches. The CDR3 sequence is CASSWTAGGYEQYF. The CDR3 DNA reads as TGTGCCAGCAGTTGGACTGCGGGGGGCTACGAGCAGTACTTC.

The CDR3 spells CASSSPSRAGNTGELFF. Written as DNA, the CDR3 is TGTGCCAGCAGTTCCCCAAGCAGGGCAGGAAACACCGGGGAGCTGTTTTTT. The V gene is TRBV27, the J gene TRBJ2-2, with a tentative D call TRBD1 (5 bases). CDR3 size: 17 residues. The V end was cut by 4 bases, the J end by 2 bases, with 17 bases between. Germline V CDR1 and CDR2: MNHEY, SMNVEV (reference sequence).

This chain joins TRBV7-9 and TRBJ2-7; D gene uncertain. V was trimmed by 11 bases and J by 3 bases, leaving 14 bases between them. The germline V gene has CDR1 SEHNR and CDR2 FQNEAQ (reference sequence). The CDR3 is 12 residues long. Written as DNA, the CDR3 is TGTGCCTGGAGTGCAAGCGTCTACGAGCAGTACTTC. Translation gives CAWSASVYEQYF.

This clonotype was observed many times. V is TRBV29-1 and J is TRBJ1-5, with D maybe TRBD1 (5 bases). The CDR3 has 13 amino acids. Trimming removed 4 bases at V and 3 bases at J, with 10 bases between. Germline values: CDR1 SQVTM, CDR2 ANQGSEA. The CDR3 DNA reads TGCAGCGTTGCCGCAGGGATCAATCAGCCCCAGCATTTT. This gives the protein CSVAAGINQPQHF.

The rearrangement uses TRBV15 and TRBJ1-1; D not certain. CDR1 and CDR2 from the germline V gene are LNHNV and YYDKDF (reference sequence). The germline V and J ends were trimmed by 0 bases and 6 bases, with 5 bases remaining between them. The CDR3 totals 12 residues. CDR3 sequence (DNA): TGTGCCACCAGCAGAGATAGGGCTGAAGCTTTCTTT. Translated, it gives CATSRDRAEAFF.

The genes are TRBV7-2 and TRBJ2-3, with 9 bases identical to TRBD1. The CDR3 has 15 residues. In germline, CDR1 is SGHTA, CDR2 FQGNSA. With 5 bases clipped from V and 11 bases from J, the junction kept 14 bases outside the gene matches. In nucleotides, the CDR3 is TGTGCCAGCAGCCCCGGGACAGGGCTTACGGTTGGGCAGTATTTT. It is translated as CASSPGTGLTVGQYF.

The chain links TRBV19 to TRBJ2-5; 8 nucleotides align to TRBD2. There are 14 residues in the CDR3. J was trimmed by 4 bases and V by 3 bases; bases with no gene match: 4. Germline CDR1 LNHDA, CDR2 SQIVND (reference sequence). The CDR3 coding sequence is TGTGCCAGTAGTATCCCCGGGGGGGCAGAGACCCAGTACTTC. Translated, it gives CASSIPGGAETQYF.

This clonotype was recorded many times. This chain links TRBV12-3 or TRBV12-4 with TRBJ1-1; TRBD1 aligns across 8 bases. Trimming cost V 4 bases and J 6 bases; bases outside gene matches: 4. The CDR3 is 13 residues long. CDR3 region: CASSSQGASEAFF. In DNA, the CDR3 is TGTGCCAGCAGTTCCCAGGGGGCCTCTGAAGCTTTCTTT.

The CDR3 sequence is CATSRRLAGEDTQYF. In nucleotides, the CDR3 is TGTGCCACCAGCAGGCGACTAGCGGGGGAGGATACGCAGTACTTC. V usage is TRBV15 and J usage is TRBJ2-5; 12 bases align to TRBD2. V was clipped by 3 bases and J by 11 bases; unmatched bases: 10. There are 15 residues in the CDR3. Germline-derived CDR1 and CDR2 are LNHNV and YYDKDF (reference sequence).

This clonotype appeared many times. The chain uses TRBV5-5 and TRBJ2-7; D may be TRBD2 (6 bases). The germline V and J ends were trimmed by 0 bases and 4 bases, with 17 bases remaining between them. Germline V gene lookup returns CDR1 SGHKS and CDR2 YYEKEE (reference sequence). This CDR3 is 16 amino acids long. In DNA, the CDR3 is TGTGCCAGCAGCTTGGGGACGCTGGGGAGGTCTTACGAGCAGTACTTC. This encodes CASSLGTLGRSYEQYF.

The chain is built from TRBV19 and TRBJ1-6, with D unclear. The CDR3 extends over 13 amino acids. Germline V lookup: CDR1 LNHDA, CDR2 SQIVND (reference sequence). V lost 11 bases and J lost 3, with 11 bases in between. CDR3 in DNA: TGTGCCCGCACCCGGAACTATAATTCACCCCTCCACTTT. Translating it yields CARTRNYNSPLHF. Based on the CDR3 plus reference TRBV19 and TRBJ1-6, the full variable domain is DGGITQSPKYLFRKEGQNVTLSCEQNLNHDAMYWYRQDPGQGLRLIYYSQIVNDFQKGDIAEGYSVSREKKESFPLTVTSAQKNPTAFYLCARTRNYNSPLHFGNGTRLTVT.